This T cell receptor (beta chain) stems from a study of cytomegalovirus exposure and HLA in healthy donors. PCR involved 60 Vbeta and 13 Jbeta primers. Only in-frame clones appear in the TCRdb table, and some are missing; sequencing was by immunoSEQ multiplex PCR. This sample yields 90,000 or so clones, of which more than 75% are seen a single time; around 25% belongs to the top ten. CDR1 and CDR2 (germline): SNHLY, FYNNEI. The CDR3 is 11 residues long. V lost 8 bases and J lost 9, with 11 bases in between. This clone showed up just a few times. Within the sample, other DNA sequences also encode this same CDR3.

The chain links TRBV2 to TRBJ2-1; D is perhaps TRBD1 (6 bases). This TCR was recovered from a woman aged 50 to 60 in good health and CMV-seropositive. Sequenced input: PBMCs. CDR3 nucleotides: TGTGCCAGCCGCGTAGGGGGTGAGCAGTTCTTC. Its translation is CASRVGGEQFF.